This is a list of T cell receptor beta chains from one sample in a study of T-cell memory formation after mild COVID-19. From the 5' RACE reads, TCRdb called clonotypes with MiXCR, one entry per CDR3 protein. Of about 290,000 distinct CDR3 sequences detected, 15% to 20% appear once; the ten largest clones hold approximately 23%. Sequenced sample: PBMCs or a T cell subset sorted from them (not recorded which). The receptors originated from a man younger than 35 who had mild COVID-19 (a few samples of this study predate the infection). Cell type and time point are not known. Both conserved end residues are part of each CDR3. Fields, in order: D gene, clone size, J gene, V gene, CDR3 DNA, CDR3 protein. A D gene is named only where the DNA matches it firmly. Clone size is given for some rows only: seen once, a few or many times, or a class if the clone is expanded.

d_gene: TRBD1; abundance: few; j_gene: TRBJ1-1; v_gene: TRBV5-1; CDR3nt: TGCGCCAGCAGCTTGGTAGTAGGACAGGGCTTTGAAGCTTTCTTT; CDR3aa: CASSLVVGQGFEAFF
d_gene: NA; abundance: many; j_gene: TRBJ1-1; v_gene: TRBV5-1; CDR3nt: TGCGCCAGCAGCTTGGGGTCAGGGAACACTGAAGCTTTCTTT; CDR3aa: CASSLGSGNTEAFF
d_gene: NA; abundance: NA; j_gene: TRBJ1-5; v_gene: TRBV6-6; CDR3nt: TGTGCCAGCAGTTACTCTTCGGTAGGGGCGGATCAGCCCCAGCATTTT; CDR3aa: CASSYSSVGADQPQHF
d_gene: NA; abundance: NA; j_gene: TRBJ1-2; v_gene: TRBV12-3/TRBV12-4; CDR3nt: TGTGCCAGCAGCTCCTTGGGGGGGGCGACCGGCTACACCTTC; CDR3aa: CASSSLGGATGYTF
d_gene: TRBD2; abundance: once; j_gene: TRBJ2-1; v_gene: TRBV12-3/TRBV12-4; CDR3nt: TGTTCCAGCAGTAGGGCAGGGAGGGCCTACAATGAGCAGTTCTTC; CDR3aa: CSSSRAGRAYNEQFF
d_gene: TRBD2; abundance: few; j_gene: TRBJ2-1; v_gene: TRBV25-1; CDR3nt: TGTGCCAGCATGCCCGGGGGGGGCTACAATGAGCAGTTCTTC; CDR3aa: CASMPGGGYNEQFF
d_gene: NA; abundance: many; j_gene: TRBJ2-3; v_gene: TRBV7-6; CDR3nt: TGTGCCAGCAGCTTACTGGGCAGCCCCACAGATACGCAGTATTTT; CDR3aa: CASSLLGSPTDTQYF
d_gene: TRBD2; abundance: few; j_gene: TRBJ2-1; v_gene: TRBV20-1; CDR3nt: TGCAGTGCTAGAGATTTGGAGTGGACTAGCGGGGGAGGCAATGAGCAGTTCTTC; CDR3aa: CSARDLEWTSGGGNEQFF
d_gene: TRBD2; abundance: few; j_gene: TRBJ2-7; v_gene: TRBV20-1; CDR3nt: TGCAGTGGAGTACCTAGCGGGGAGACCTACGAGCAGTACTTC; CDR3aa: CSGVPSGETYEQYF
d_gene: TRBD2; abundance: NA; j_gene: TRBJ2-1; v_gene: TRBV12-3/TRBV12-4; CDR3nt: TGTGCCAGCAGTTTACCAGGCGGGAGAGGGGTTGAGCAGTTCTTC; CDR3aa: CASSLPGGRGVEQFF
d_gene: TRBD1; abundance: few; j_gene: TRBJ2-7; v_gene: TRBV7-9; CDR3nt: TGTGCCAGCAGCAAAGGGGACAGCACCTACGAGCAGTACTTC; CDR3aa: CASSKGDSTYEQYF
d_gene: NA; abundance: NA; j_gene: TRBJ2-3; v_gene: TRBV9; CDR3nt: TGTGCCAGCAGCCCTTGGGACTCCCTTTTCACAGATACGCAGTATTTT; CDR3aa: CASSPWDSLFTDTQYF
d_gene: TRBD2; abundance: NA; j_gene: TRBJ2-5; v_gene: TRBV6-1; CDR3nt: TGTGCCAGCAGGGGGGGACTAGCGGAAGAGACCCAGTACTTC; CDR3aa: CASRGGLAEETQYF
d_gene: NA; abundance: few; j_gene: TRBJ1-5; v_gene: TRBV3-1; CDR3nt: TGTGCCAGCAGCCAGGGACACAATCAGCCCCAGCATTTT; CDR3aa: CASSQGHNQPQHF
d_gene: NA; abundance: NA; j_gene: TRBJ2-1; v_gene: TRBV4-2; CDR3nt: TGTGCCAGCAGCCAAGAAGGAGGGCGTGAGCAGTTCTTC; CDR3aa: CASSQEGGREQFF
d_gene: TRBD2; abundance: many; j_gene: TRBJ2-7; v_gene: TRBV12-3/TRBV12-4; CDR3nt: TGTGCCAGCAGTTTTACTAGCGCGTCCTACGAGCAGTACTTC; CDR3aa: CASSFTSASYEQYF
d_gene: NA; abundance: NA; j_gene: TRBJ2-7; v_gene: TRBV4-3; CDR3nt: TGCGCCAGCAGCCAAGATTTTCCCGCACCGAGCTACGAGCAGTACTTC; CDR3aa: CASSQDFPAPSYEQYF
d_gene: NA; abundance: few; j_gene: TRBJ1-2; v_gene: TRBV5-1; CDR3nt: TGCGCCAGCAGCTTAAGCGCCAGTAATGGCTACACCTTC; CDR3aa: CASSLSASNGYTF
d_gene: NA; abundance: NA; j_gene: TRBJ2-7; v_gene: TRBV6-2/TRBV6-3; CDR3nt: TGTGCCAGCAGTTACTCTGCCCACGAGCAGTACTTC; CDR3aa: CASSYSAHEQYF
d_gene: TRBD2; abundance: many; j_gene: TRBJ2-1; v_gene: TRBV20-1; CDR3nt: TGCAGTGCTAGAGATCGGCTAGCGGGGGGGACCAATGAGCAGTTCTTC; CDR3aa: CSARDRLAGGTNEQFF
d_gene: TRBD1; abundance: NA; j_gene: TRBJ2-5; v_gene: TRBV6-5; CDR3nt: TGTGCCAGCCAAGACAGGGATGAGACCCAGTACTTC; CDR3aa: CASQDRDETQYF
d_gene: TRBD2; abundance: many; j_gene: TRBJ2-3; v_gene: TRBV6-5; CDR3nt: TGTGCCACCTTTACCGGGGGGGCGCTTACGCAGTATTTT; CDR3aa: CATFTGGALTQYF
d_gene: TRBD1; abundance: many; j_gene: TRBJ1-3; v_gene: TRBV7-9; CDR3nt: TGTGCGTCACCGGGACAGCGAAGCTCTGGAAACACCATATATTTT; CDR3aa: CASPGQRSSGNTIYF
d_gene: NA; abundance: NA; j_gene: TRBJ1-6; v_gene: TRBV7-2; CDR3nt: TGTGCCAGCGGGACGTCGGGTCTTAATTCACCCCTCCACTTT; CDR3aa: CASGTSGLNSPLHF
d_gene: NA; abundance: many; j_gene: TRBJ1-4; v_gene: TRBV12-3/TRBV12-4; CDR3nt: TGTGCCAGCAGTGTACAGGGTGAAAAACTGTTTTTT; CDR3aa: CASSVQGEKLFF
d_gene: NA; abundance: NA; j_gene: TRBJ1-1; v_gene: TRBV10-3; CDR3nt: TGTGCCATCAGTACCACGCTGAACACTGAAGCTTTCTTT; CDR3aa: CAISTTLNTEAFF
d_gene: TRBD1; abundance: NA; j_gene: TRBJ1-5; v_gene: TRBV6-2/TRBV6-3; CDR3nt: TGTGCCAGCAGTCGGGGACAGGTTTGGAATCAGCCCAAGCATTTT; CDR3aa: CASSRGQVWNQPKHF
d_gene: TRBD2; abundance: few; j_gene: TRBJ2-3; v_gene: TRBV4-1; CDR3nt: TGCGCCAGCAGCCAAGAATCTAGCGGAGATACGCAGTATTTT; CDR3aa: CASSQESSGDTQYF
d_gene: TRBD1; abundance: NA; j_gene: TRBJ2-3; v_gene: TRBV5-1; CDR3nt: TGCGCCAGCAGCTTTAAACAGGGGGCCACAGATACGCAGTATTTT; CDR3aa: CASSFKQGATDTQYF
d_gene: NA; abundance: NA; j_gene: TRBJ1-2; v_gene: TRBV7-2; CDR3nt: TGTGCCAGCAGCCCTGTCGGGAGAGACTATGGCTACACCTTC; CDR3aa: CASSPVGRDYGYTF
d_gene: NA; abundance: NA; j_gene: TRBJ1-6; v_gene: TRBV5-6; CDR3nt: TGTGCCAGCCAGAGGGGGACATCTGACTCACCCCTCCACTTT; CDR3aa: CASQRGTSDSPLHF
d_gene: NA; abundance: NA; j_gene: TRBJ2-5; v_gene: TRBV5-6; CDR3nt: TGTGCCAGCAGGATCACCGGGGGTTCCCAGTACTTC; CDR3aa: CASRITGGSQYF
d_gene: TRBD2; abundance: NA; j_gene: TRBJ2-1; v_gene: TRBV5-1; CDR3nt: TGCGCCAGCAGCTTAGGAAGGACTAGCATCTATGAGCAGTTCTTC; CDR3aa: CASSLGRTSIYEQFF
d_gene: TRBD2; abundance: once; j_gene: TRBJ2-5; v_gene: TRBV7-2; CDR3nt: TGTGCCAGCAGCCCCCAGGCAGCGGGGGAAGAGACCCTGTACTTC; CDR3aa: CASSPQAAGEETLYF
d_gene: NA; abundance: NA; j_gene: TRBJ1-6; v_gene: TRBV12-3/TRBV12-4; CDR3nt: TGTGCCAGCAGTTTAAGGGGGAGGGGAAATAATTCACCCCTCCACTTT; CDR3aa: CASSLRGRGNNSPLHF
d_gene: TRBD2; abundance: few; j_gene: TRBJ2-1; v_gene: TRBV7-9; CDR3nt: TGTGCCAGCAGCTTACCCAGACTAGCGGGGACGGGCTACAATGAGCAGTTCTTC; CDR3aa: CASSLPRLAGTGYNEQFF
d_gene: TRBD1; abundance: NA; j_gene: TRBJ2-7; v_gene: TRBV4-3; CDR3nt: TGCGCCAGCAGTATAACCCGGGACAGGGTGTCAGAGCAGTACTTC; CDR3aa: CASSITRDRVSEQYF
d_gene: NA; abundance: few; j_gene: TRBJ2-5; v_gene: TRBV5-1; CDR3nt: TGCGCCAGCAGCTTGGTAGCGGGGACAGCCCAGGAGACCCAGTACTTC; CDR3aa: CASSLVAGTAQETQYF
d_gene: NA; abundance: NA; j_gene: TRBJ1-1; v_gene: TRBV29-1; CDR3nt: TGCAGCGGGTATAAGTTGATGAACACTGAAGCTTTCTTT; CDR3aa: CSGYKLMNTEAFF
d_gene: TRBD1; abundance: few; j_gene: TRBJ1-5; v_gene: TRBV10-3; CDR3nt: TGTGCCACCCAACAGGGGGCCGGCAATCAGCCCCAGCATTTT; CDR3aa: CATQQGAGNQPQHF
d_gene: NA; abundance: many; j_gene: TRBJ2-5; v_gene: TRBV20-1; CDR3nt: TGCAGTGCTAGAAAGTGGGGAGAGCAAGAGACCCAGTACTTC; CDR3aa: CSARKWGEQETQYF
d_gene: TRBD1; abundance: NA; j_gene: TRBJ2-1; v_gene: TRBV12-3/TRBV12-4; CDR3nt: TGTGCCAGCAGACCATCAGGGGGCAGTAGAGATGAGCAGTTCTTC; CDR3aa: CASRPSGGSRDEQFF
d_gene: TRBD1; abundance: NA; j_gene: TRBJ2-7; v_gene: TRBV5-4; CDR3nt: TGTGCCAGCAGCTACGAGGACAGGTACTACGAGCAGTACTTC; CDR3aa: CASSYEDRYYEQYF
d_gene: NA; abundance: few; j_gene: TRBJ1-2; v_gene: TRBV5-5; CDR3nt: TGTGCCAGCAGCCGCTCGTGGGAACTAACCTTC; CDR3aa: CASSRSWELTF
d_gene: NA; abundance: NA; j_gene: TRBJ2-2; v_gene: TRBV6-5; CDR3nt: TGTGCCAGCAGTTACCTAGCGAAGCTGTTTTTT; CDR3aa: CASSYLAKLFF